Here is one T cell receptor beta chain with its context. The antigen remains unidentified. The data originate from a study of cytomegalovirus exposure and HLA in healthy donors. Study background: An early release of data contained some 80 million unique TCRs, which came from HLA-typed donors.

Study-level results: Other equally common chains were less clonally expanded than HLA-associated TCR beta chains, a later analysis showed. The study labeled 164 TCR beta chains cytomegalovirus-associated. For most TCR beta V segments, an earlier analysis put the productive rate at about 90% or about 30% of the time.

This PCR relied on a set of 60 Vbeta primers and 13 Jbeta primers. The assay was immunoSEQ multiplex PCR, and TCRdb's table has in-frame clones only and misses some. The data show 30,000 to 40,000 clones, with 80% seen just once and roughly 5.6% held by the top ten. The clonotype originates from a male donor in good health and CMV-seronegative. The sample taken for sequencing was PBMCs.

CDR3 DNA sequence: TGTGCCAGCAGTTTAAGCGGCGGGACTGGGGGCTACACCTTC. As protein: CASSLSGGTGGYTF. The chain has TRBV27 and TRBJ1-2, with D possibly matching TRBD1 (5 bases). Germline loops: CDR1 MNHEY, CDR2 SMNVEV (reference sequence). This CDR3 has 14 residues. V dropped 2 bases and J dropped 8 bases, with 15 bases sitting between them.